This T cell receptor (beta chain) was sequenced for a study of shared clonotypes between healthy human individuals. Method: immunoSEQ multiplex PCR; TCRdb's copy keeps in-frame clones and lacks some. The repertoire holds about 980,000 clones, with 76% as singletons. The CDR3 is 14 residues long. Deletions cut 5 bases from V and 9 bases from J, with 14 bases between. Germline V gives CDR1 SGHTA, CDR2 FQGNSA. The receptor was derived from a man between 18 and 29 years old in good health. V is TRBV7-2 and J is TRBJ1-6, with TRBD1 as a possible D gene (5 bases). Specimen: memory CD4+ T cells sorted from blood. Stated subset: CD45RA-negative fraction. The CDR3 DNA is TGTGCCAGCAGCCCACAGGTTCCCAGTTCACCCCTCCACTTT. Its translation: CASSPQVPSSPLHF.